This T cell receptor (beta chain) appears in the sequencing data of a study of shared clonotypes between healthy human individuals. Overall study: For every donor, three CD4 naive, three CD4 memory, two CD8 naive and one CD8 memory plates were used.

Comment on this clone: Its target is unknown.

Source study methods: Sequence data from immunoSEQ were junction-only and lacked quality scores; consequently, filtering differed. The protocol was immunoSEQ multiplex PCR, while the TCRdb copy is restricted to in-frame clones and leaves out a portion. V and J calls and clone size are copied from that table; D and trimming were computed from the DNA. Counted here are about 2 million clones, about 95% occurring once; the ten biggest clones make up approximately 1.2%. The naive CD8 fraction comprised CD45RO-negative cells positively selected for CCR7 and excluded terminally differentiated effector memory CD45RA+ cells. Study findings and constraints: What limited the represented genetic and exposure-history diversity was the small number of donors.

Germline V gives CDR1 MNHEY, CDR2 SVGAGI. The V gene lost 6 bases and the J gene lost 2 bases, with 8 bases spanning the gap. This CDR3 has 12 amino acids. This TCR was sampled from a man between 18 and 35 years old in good health. The sequenced sample was naive CD8+ T cells sorted from blood. V usage is TRBV6-5 and J usage is TRBJ2-7; D unresolved. The CDR3 sequence is CASSLTAYEQYF. The CDR3 region has the DNA TGTGCCAGCAGCTTAACAGCCTACGAGCAGTACTTC.